This TCR beta chain stems from a study of PD-L1 blockade in urothelial cancer. At the level of the study: Prior chemotherapy ranged from 0 to 3 regimens per patient. Median T cell yield per blood sample was some 140,000 cells.

Germline V gene lookup returns CDR1 SGHTA and CDR2 FQGNSA. The trim removed 3 bases at V and 3 bases at J, leaving 4 bases unmatched. CDR3 length: 15 residues. Indicated time point: peripheral blood 6 weeks after treatment start. Added to each PCR by spiking were synthetic TCR analog templates. Measured with immunoSEQ multiplex PCR; TCRdb has only the in-frame clones, and not every one. The data contain 40,000 to 55,000 clones, 85% to 90% of them singletons. The TCR was taken from a man in his fifties or sixties with urothelial cancer. The chain uses TRBV7-2 and TRBJ2-1; 8 nucleotides align to TRBD2. Sequencing was performed on PBMCs, taken around atezolizumab (anti-PD-L1) treatment. The CDR3 nucleotides are TGTGCCAGCAGCTTCCCCCTAGCGGGCTACAATGAGCAGTTCTTC. Protein product: CASSFPLAGYNEQFF.